These T cell receptor beta chains were read from a single sample in a study of blood T cell repertoires in COVID-19. The table came from immunoSEQ multiplex PCR; TCRdb's copy has only in-frame clones and leaves some out. The table includes 200,000 to 250,000 clones, 65% to 90% detected once. The sample taken for sequencing was PBMCs or T cells enriched from blood (not recorded which). The receptors shown here come from a woman between 35 and 50 years old with acute COVID-19. The conserved cysteine and the conserved F or W are not part of the CDR3 here. Fields, in order: clone size, V gene, CDR3 protein. Size is stated for part of the rows, as once, few or many counts, or as a class when the clone is expanded.

size: -
V: TRBV27
CDR3: ASSLASRGLLTYNEQF

size: once
V: TRBV5-1
CDR3: ASSLRGLEQY

size: -
V: TRBV14
CDR3: ASSQGSGRARGNEQF

size: once
V: TRBV29-1
CDR3: SVGQGRNYGYT

size: -
V: TRBV28
CDR3: ASGTSGTSSYNEQF

size: -
V: TRBV19
CDR3: ASSIGWGGTYEQY

size: -
V: TRBV2
CDR3: ASTEGEPFLYGYT

size: -
V: TRBV19
CDR3: ASSIQGANTEAF

size: -
V: TRBV7-3
CDR3: ASSLVLAGVSGELF

size: -
V: TRBV6-1
CDR3: ASSAPAGTAENYGYT

size: -
V: TRBV28
CDR3: ASSGGGSGNTIY

size: -
V: TRBV6-5
CDR3: ASSYLSGVDEQY

size: -
V: TRBV6-1
CDR3: ASSEARVHQPQH

size: -
V: TRBV7-6
CDR3: ASSSRTGPYEQY

size: -
V: TRBV3-1/TRBV3-2
CDR3: ASSNSLRGTTGELF

size: -
V: TRBV27
CDR3: ASSLTGNTEAF

size: few
V: TRBV5-1
CDR3: ASKGQAGRTGGAF

size: once
V: TRBV5-8
CDR3: ASSFTSGRYTGELF

size: -
V: TRBV28
CDR3: ASSFLGTSASHNEQF

size: -
V: TRBV11-3
CDR3: ASSPAGLPSYNEQF

size: -
V: TRBV5-1
CDR3: ASSLGGGLVNTEAF

size: -
V: TRBV12-3/TRBV12-4
CDR3: ASSLSGYEQY

size: -
V: TRBV18
CDR3: ASSRGLAGEYEQY

size: -
V: TRBV4-1
CDR3: ASSQGGLAGGFGETQY

size: few
V: TRBV9
CDR3: ASSVPTSGSNEQF

size: few
V: TRBV12-3/TRBV12-4
CDR3: ASSLLAGNEQF

size: few
V: TRBV7-7
CDR3: ASSSGVNQPQH

size: -
V: TRBV14
CDR3: ASSLMATDTQY

size: -
V: TRBV12-3/TRBV12-4
CDR3: ASRQTSGSEF

size: -
V: TRBV6-4
CDR3: ASSDSSSGSDTQY

size: -
V: TRBV28
CDR3: ASSSPYTPLAGEPL

size: -
V: TRBV12-3/TRBV12-4
CDR3: ASTMNTGELF

size: once
V: TRBV12-2
CDR3: ASRLAMISYHNEQF

size: -
V: TRBV7-9
CDR3: ASSTGHPGYT

size: -
V: TRBV11-2
CDR3: ASSKNRGPGYGYT

size: -
V: TRBV28
CDR3: ASRTTGITEAF

size: -
V: TRBV19
CDR3: ATSLSGSGTGELF

size: few
V: TRBV6-5
CDR3: ASSYDTGKKLF

size: -
V: TRBV5-6
CDR3: ASSGRGQTEKLF

size: -
V: TRBV24-1
CDR3: ATSDPYGLGDNNEQF

size: -
V: TRBV30
CDR3: AWGRLAGVADTQY

size: once
V: TRBV7-9
CDR3: ASSALGQVNGYT

size: -
V: TRBV28
CDR3: ASSPLPGKNEQF

size: -
V: TRBV10-3
CDR3: ALSRVPPDTGGEQY

size: once
V: TRBV27
CDR3: ASSPLGGLTDTQY

size: -
V: TRBV10-3
CDR3: AIGLDGAQY

size: few
V: TRBV11-2
CDR3: ASSFLNTEAF

size: -
V: TRBV7-7
CDR3: ASSSLGGTGELF

size: -
V: TRBV30
CDR3: AWSRGLVDNEQF